This TCR beta chain was profiled in a study of immune evolution from preneoplasia to lung adenocarcinoma (dated by TCRdb to the early 2020s). Study-level background: HLA loss of heterozygosity was observed in approximately 7%, 15% and 30% of AIS, MIA and ADC lesions, respectively, and was not observed in any AAH lesions. The study profiled immune contexture across lung adenocarcinoma precursors and invasive adenocarcinoma using immune gene expression, TCR sequencing and multiplex immunofluorescence. Resected precursor lesions (AAH, AIS, MIA) and invasive adenocarcinomas were compared with paired morphologically normal lung tissue. Sample size was based on specimen availability rather than a prior power calculation. The immune data were integrated with whole exome sequencing and methylation data from the same cohort of nodules. The overall cohort was made up of fewer than 70 patients with pulmonary nodules who had surgical resection. The TCR sequencing data were obtained from around 46 patients. According to the study, some 100 samples went through TCR sequencing. POLYSOLVER was used to infer Class I HLA alleles from exome data, while LOHHLA was used to detect allele-specific HLA loss.

From cysteine to phenylalanine, the CDR3 is 19 amino acids long. Kept here is only the CDR3 DNA, which spans 57 bases and is read in frame from base 1. Relative to germline, V is missing 5 bases and J is missing 2 bases, with 11 bases of the junction outside any gene match. For CDR1 and CDR2, the germline V gene lists SGHAT and FQNNGV. Points on this clone: Its antigen is currently not known. No quality values exist for individual bases; no much larger clone is one base distant.

Between the mid-2010s and the late 2010s, the patients underwent resection in either Japan or China. Two lung cancer pathologists independently reviewed H&E slides to confirm the histologic diagnosis of every case. Premalignant or tumor cells were enriched for nucleic acid extraction by macro-dissection performed after pathologic assessment. FFPE tissue was used for DNA isolation with the AllPrep DNA/RNA FFPE Kit. The paper's findings and limits, for the study overall: Normal lung had the highest top T cell clone frequencies, and these frequencies appeared to fall progressively from AAH through AIS, MIA and invasive adenocarcinoma. The findings rested on association rather than direct causation, and larger cohorts with long-term follow-up and longitudinal biopsies were considered necessary. Compared with EGFR-mutant or double wild-type lesions, KRAS-mutant nodules had the highest T cell clonality. Clonality was highest in normal lung, while later-stage lesions appeared to show lower clonality but higher T cell density and diversity. Because all patients came from Japan and China, whether the findings apply to Western populations was uncertain.

The immunoSEQ hsTCRbeta Kit was used to sequence TCR beta CDR3 regions from DNA. On the authors' methods: TCR sequencing data were analysed with the ImmunoSEQ Analyzer. T cell clonality was defined as 1 minus Pielou's evenness, as computed on productive rearrangements. To measure T cell diversity, the inverse Simpson index was applied to productive templates. T cell density was defined as TCR beta template counts normalized to usable DNA, with usable DNA estimated by amplifying and sequencing housekeeping genes. Two-sided Kruskal-Wallis tests were used to compare TCR metrics between histologic stages. TCRdb re-hosts the immuneACCESS table, in-frame sequences only. Its copies lack some clones; in the studies checked, an unresolved V gene accounts for under half of them, and the cause for the rest is not known. V and J calls plus clone size are reproduced from that table; the DNA served to infer D and trimming. Across this sample there are under 9,000 clones, with about 85% seen only once. Jointly, the top ten make up around 8.8% of the sample.

This receptor was obtained from a person aged 70 to 85 with lung adenocarcinoma. Sequenced input: FFPE minimally invasive lung adenocarcinoma tissue. Explained via the paper, the cell subset or site label denotes: micro-invasive lung adenocarcinoma (MIA). This receptor chain uses TRBV11-2 and TRBJ2-4, and TRBD2 matches 14 of the central bases. The CDR3 protein sequence reads: CASSERTSGRPGTKNIQYF. The DNA sequence follows: TGTGCCAGCAGCGAACGGACTAGCGGGAGGCCGGGGACCAAAAACATTCAGTACTTC.